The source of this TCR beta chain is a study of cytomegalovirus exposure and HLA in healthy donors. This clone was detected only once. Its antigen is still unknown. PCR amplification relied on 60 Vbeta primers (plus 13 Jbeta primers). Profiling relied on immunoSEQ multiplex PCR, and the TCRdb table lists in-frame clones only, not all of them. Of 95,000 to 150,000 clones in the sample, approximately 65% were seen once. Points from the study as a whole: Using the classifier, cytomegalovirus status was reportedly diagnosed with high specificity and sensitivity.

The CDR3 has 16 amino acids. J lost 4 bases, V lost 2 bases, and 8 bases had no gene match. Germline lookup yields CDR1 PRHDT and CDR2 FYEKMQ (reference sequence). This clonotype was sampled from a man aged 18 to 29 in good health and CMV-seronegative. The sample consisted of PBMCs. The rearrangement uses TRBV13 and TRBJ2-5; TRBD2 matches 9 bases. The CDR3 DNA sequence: TGTGCCAGCAGCTTACTGGGTAGCGGGAGTGGAGAGACCCAGTACTTC. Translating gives CASSLLGSGSGETQYF.